What follows is one TCR beta chain and its context. The sample belongs to a study of blood T cell repertoires in COVID-19. The method was immunoSEQ multiplex PCR; TCRdb's version includes in-frame clones alone and lacks a portion of them. The table records 60,000 to 65,000 clones, 90% of them present only once. The sequenced sample was peripheral blood. This sequence was found in an elderly woman with active COVID-19.

CDR3 sequence reads: CATSVQGDTGELFF. CDR3 sequence (DNA): TGTGCCACCAGTGTACAGGGCGACACCGGGGAGCTGTTTTTT. The rearrangement joins TRBV24-1 to TRBJ2-2; TRBD1 is a possible D gene (6 bases). The germline gives CDR1 KGHDR, CDR2 SFDVKD. This CDR3 is built from 14 residues. V was clipped by 5 bases and J by 3 bases, with 9 bases between them.